This T cell receptor (beta chain) was sequenced in a study of human T cells and chemical hapten exposure. About the study: Upper back patch tests used 0.01% DPC, scored after 6 days.

This CDR3 spans 15 amino acids. The J segment lost 2 bases and the V segment lost 8 bases, leaving 13 bases of the junction unmatched. CDR1 and CDR2 from the germline V gene are SQVTM and ANQGSEA. Stated time point: patch test 2, 6 weeks after DPC sensitization. Documented treatment: therapeutic diphenylcyclopropenone sensitization with weekly scalp DPC. In TCRdb, the RACE reads were re-called with MiXCR into one record per CDR3 protein. The repertoire holds over 65,000 distinct CDR3 sequences, 9.5% to 13% seen once, with about 1.6% in the top ten. The chain joins TRBV29-1 to TRBJ2-7; 9 nucleotides line up with TRBD1. This sample comprised whole blood, obtained in connection with sensitization to the hapten diphenylcyclopropenone (DPC). The source of this sequence is a man aged 18 to 35 with alopecia areata. Some clones in this sample may be carry-over from other donors' samples. CDR3 sequence: CSTRTGTGTTYEQYF. CDR3 sequence (DNA): TGCAGCACAAGAACCGGGACAGGGACCACCTACGAGCAGTACTTC.